These T cell receptor beta chains were read from a single sample in a study of CD8+ T cells in alopecia areata. Some clones are missing from TCRdb's copy, which holds only in-frame ones; the method was immunoSEQ multiplex PCR. The sample consists of more than 95,000 clones, about 61% of them appearing once. Sequenced here: CD8+ T cells sorted from blood, sampled at week 4, from a patient treated with tofacitinib. These receptors were obtained from a human donor with alopecia areata. The CDR3 runs from the conserved cysteine through the conserved F or W. Fields, in order: J gene, D gene, clone size, V gene, CDR3 DNA, CDR3 protein. The D gene is left open where the match is weak. Rows may omit the clone size; those that give it use once, few, many or a size class.

TRBJ2-5	NA	NA	TRBV11-1	TGTGCCAGCAGCAAAGTTGGGGGGCTCGGAGAGACCCAGTACTTC	CASSKVGGLGETQYF
TRBJ1-4	NA	NA	TRBV30	TGTGCCTGGAGTCCGGACTTGGGGGAAAAACTGTTTTTT	CAWSPDLGEKLFF
TRBJ1-5	NA	once	TRBV27	TGTGCCAGCAGTTTGTCCAGGGTCAGCAATCAGCCCCAGCATTTT	CASSLSRVSNQPQHF
TRBJ2-7	NA	NA	TRBV27	TGTGCCAGCAGTCATGGAGGGCCTACCTACGAGCAGTACTTC	CASSHGGPTYEQYF
TRBJ1-5	NA	NA	TRBV4-2	TGTGCCAGCAGCCAAGGCGGGACCGTTCCTCCCAATCAGCCCCAGCATTTT	CASSQGGTVPPNQPQHF
TRBJ1-5	NA	few	TRBV2	TGTGCCAGCAAACCCCGGGTCGATCAGCCCCAGCATTTT	CASKPRVDQPQHF
TRBJ1-6	NA	NA	TRBV9	TGTGCCAGCAGCCCTCTGGAGAGGGTAACCTATAATTCACCCCTCCACTTT	CASSPLERVTYNSPLHF
TRBJ1-5	NA	NA	TRBV7-9	TGTGCCAGCAGCTTAGGGGATAGCAATCAGCCCCAGCATTTT	CASSLGDSNQPQHF
TRBJ1-1	NA	NA	TRBV30	TGTGCCTGGAGTGTGGGTACAGGGATCCAGAACACTGAAGCTTTCTTT	CAWSVGTGIQNTEAFF
TRBJ2-3	NA	NA	TRBV9	TGTGCCAGCAGCGTAGGGCGGACTACAAAAGATACGCAGTATTTT	CASSVGRTTKDTQYF
TRBJ2-1	NA	NA	TRBV7-9	TGTGCCAGCAGCACCCAGGGTGAGCAGTTCTTC	CASSTQGEQFF
TRBJ1-6	NA	NA	TRBV15	TGTGCCACCAGCAGAGGGGGGGACATTTGGATGACACCCCTCCACTTT	CATSRGGDIWMTPLHF
TRBJ2-3	NA	NA	TRBV25-1	TGTGCCAGCAGTGAATACACCCGGGACGACACAGATACGCAGTATTTT	CASSEYTRDDTDTQYF
TRBJ1-2	NA	NA	TRBV6-4	TGTGCCAGCAGTGGGAACTATAACTATGGCTACACCTTC	CASSGNYNYGYTF
TRBJ1-2	NA	NA	TRBV11-2	TGTGCCAGCAGCAACTACGACAGGACTGCTAACTATGGCTACACCTTC	CASSNYDRTANYGYTF
TRBJ1-5	NA	NA	TRBV12-5	TGTGCTAGTGGGCTACACGGGGAACATCAGCCCCAGCATTTT	CASGLHGEHQPQHF
TRBJ2-1	NA	few	TRBV5-1	TGCGCCAGCAGCTTGGCGGCGGGGTTTGAGCAGTTCTTC	CASSLAAGFEQFF
TRBJ1-2	TRBD1	NA	TRBV29-1	TGCAGCGCCCGGACAGGCTATGGCTACACCTTC	CSARTGYGYTF
TRBJ1-1	NA	NA	TRBV30	TGTGCCTGGAGTCCCCTCTATAGCACTGAAGCTTTCTTT	CAWSPLYSTEAFF
TRBJ1-5	NA	NA	TRBV28	TGTGCCAGCACCGTAGCCTCTCAGCCCCAGCATTTT	CASTVASQPQHF
TRBJ1-2	NA	NA	TRBV27	TGTGCCAGCAGTTTATCTACAGGGCTTGGGGGCTACACCTTC	CASSLSTGLGGYTF
TRBJ2-1	NA	NA	TRBV28	TGTGCCAGCAGTTTACACGGAGGTTTGACTGAGCAGTTCTTC	CASSLHGGLTEQFF
TRBJ2-7	NA	NA	TRBV25-1	TGTGCCAGCATGGGGGGCCAGGGCTACGAGCAGTACTTC	CASMGGQGYEQYF
TRBJ2-2	NA	NA	TRBV7-9	TGTGCCAGCAGCTTAAGAGGCGGCGGCGCCACCGGGGAGCTGTTTTTT	CASSLRGGGATGELFF
TRBJ2-5	TRBD2	few	TRBV29-1	TGCAGCGTTGAGCCTCGAGGACTAGCTTTCGGGACCCAGTACTTC	CSVEPRGLAFGTQYF
TRBJ1-4	TRBD1	NA	TRBV7-9	TGTGCCAGCAGCAGACAGGGCGGTGCAACTAATGAAAAACTGTTTTTT	CASSRQGGATNEKLFF
TRBJ2-1	NA	NA	TRBV29-1	TGCAGCGTTGAGTATCGGCTCGGCAACAATGAGCAGTTCTTC	CSVEYRLGNNEQFF
TRBJ1-2	NA	NA	TRBV29-1	TGCAGCGTTGAAGACCAGGGTTCCCTCTATGGCTACACCTTC	CSVEDQGSLYGYTF
TRBJ2-1	TRBD2	few	TRBV5-1	TGCGCCAGCAGCTTACCCCGACTAGCGGGCCCCAATGAGCAGTTCTTC	CASSLPRLAGPNEQFF
TRBJ2-1	NA	few	TRBV30	TGTGCCTGGAGTAGGAATGAGCAGTTCTTC	CAWSRNEQFF
TRBJ1-1	NA	NA	TRBV5-6	TGTGCCAGCAGCTCGGCTATGGGAACGAACACTGAAGCTTTCTTT	CASSSAMGTNTEAFF
TRBJ2-7	TRBD2	NA	TRBV7-9	TGTGCCAGCAGCCCGCCGGGAGCGGGGAACGAGCAGTACTTC	CASSPPGAGNEQYF
TRBJ2-5	NA	few	TRBV5-4	TGTGCCAGCAGCTTGGACTCCCTCGGGGAGACCCAGTACTTC	CASSLDSLGETQYF
TRBJ2-7	TRBD1	few	TRBV7-6	TGTGCCAGCAGCCCTGGGACAGGGTCCTACGAGCAGTACTTC	CASSPGTGSYEQYF
TRBJ1-2	NA	NA	TRBV9	TGTGCCAGCAGCCTAGCAGGCGCTGCTAACTATGGCTACACCTTC	CASSLAGAANYGYTF
TRBJ2-3	TRBD2	NA	TRBV30	TGTGCCTGGAGCCGGGGGGAGCTAGTAACAGATACGCAGTATTTT	CAWSRGELVTDTQYF
TRBJ1-1	TRBD1	once	TRBV27	TGTGCCAGCAGTTTATCCGCAGGGGGCACTGAAGCTTTCTTT	CASSLSAGGTEAFF
TRBJ2-4	NA	NA	TRBV7-9	TGTGCCAGCAGCTTGGTTGACGGGGTAGCCAAAAACATTCAGTACTTC	CASSLVDGVAKNIQYF
TRBJ1-2	NA	NA	TRBV2	TGTGCCAGCAGTGAACGGCAGGGAGGAATGAGCTACACCTTC	CASSERQGGMSYTF
TRBJ2-1	TRBD2	NA	TRBV27	TGTGCCAGCATCGGGGGGAGTGCCTACAATGAGCAGTTCTTC	CASIGGSAYNEQFF
TRBJ1-1	NA	NA	TRBV4-3	TGCGCCAGCAGCCAAGAATCTACGGATATGAACACTGAAGCTTTCTTT	CASSQESTDMNTEAFF
TRBJ1-2	NA	few	TRBV7-9	TGTGCCAGCAGCTTCGGGAGACGGACGCCTGAATACCACCGGGATGGCTACACCTTC	CASSFGRRTPEYHRDGYTF
TRBJ2-3	NA	NA	TRBV5-1	TGCGCCAGCAGCTTGTACCGGGACCCCGTCACAGATACGCAGTATTTT	CASSLYRDPVTDTQYF
TRBJ1-5	NA	NA	TRBV30	TGTGCCTGGAGTGATGACATCGGGCAGCCCCAGCATTTT	CAWSDDIGQPQHF
TRBJ2-7	NA	NA	TRBV30	TGTGCCTGGAGTACCGGACCCGGCTCCTACGAGCAGTACTTC	CAWSTGPGSYEQYF
TRBJ1-2	NA	NA	TRBV7-9	TGTGCCAGCAGCTTAGGGGCGAACTATGGCTACACCTTC	CASSLGANYGYTF
TRBJ2-1	NA	few	TRBV29-1	TGCAGCGTTGAACCCGCCCCGAGAGACGATGAGCAGTTCTTC	CSVEPAPRDDEQFF
TRBJ2-1	TRBD2	NA	TRBV29-1	TGCAGCGTTGTGCAGGCGGGGGGGCCTCCCTACAATGAGCAGTTCTTC	CSVVQAGGPPYNEQFF
TRBJ2-3	NA	NA	TRBV7-2	TGTGCCAGCAGCCCCTCCGGGGGAGCAGGGTACGCAGATACGCAGTATTTT	CASSPSGGAGYADTQYF
TRBJ2-2	TRBD2	once	TRBV27	TGTGCCAGCAGTTTATCGTCGGGGGGGACCGGGGAGCTGTTTTTT	CASSLSSGGTGELFF
TRBJ2-5	NA	NA	TRBV30	TGTGCCTACTTGACAGTCCAAGAGACCCAGTACTTC	CAYLTVQETQYF
TRBJ1-2	NA	few	TRBV7-9	TGTGCCAGCAGCTTTGAGCAGAACTATGGCTACACCTTC	CASSFEQNYGYTF
TRBJ2-7	NA	NA	TRBV7-9	TGTGCCAGCAGCCCAAGGGATGGGGGGAGCTCCTACGAGCAGTACTTC	CASSPRDGGSSYEQYF
TRBJ2-6	NA	NA	TRBV30	TGTGCCTGGGCCCTGACACTTGTCTCTGGGGCCAACGTCCTGACTTTC	CAWALTLVSGANVLTF
TRBJ1-2	NA	few	TRBV2	TGTGCCAGCAGGTCCGCAGGACGGATTAACTATGGCTACACCTTC	CASRSAGRINYGYTF
TRBJ1-1	NA	NA	TRBV30	TGTGCCTTACTCCGGTGGTCCACTGAAGCTTTCTTT	CALLRWSTEAFF
TRBJ1-2	TRBD1	NA	TRBV7-2	TGTGCCAGCAGCTTAGATACAGGGGTCTATGGCTACACCTTC	CASSLDTGVYGYTF
TRBJ1-5	NA	NA	TRBV5-6	TGTGCCAGCAGCTACGGGACTGTTAATCAGCCCCAGCATTTT	CASSYGTVNQPQHF